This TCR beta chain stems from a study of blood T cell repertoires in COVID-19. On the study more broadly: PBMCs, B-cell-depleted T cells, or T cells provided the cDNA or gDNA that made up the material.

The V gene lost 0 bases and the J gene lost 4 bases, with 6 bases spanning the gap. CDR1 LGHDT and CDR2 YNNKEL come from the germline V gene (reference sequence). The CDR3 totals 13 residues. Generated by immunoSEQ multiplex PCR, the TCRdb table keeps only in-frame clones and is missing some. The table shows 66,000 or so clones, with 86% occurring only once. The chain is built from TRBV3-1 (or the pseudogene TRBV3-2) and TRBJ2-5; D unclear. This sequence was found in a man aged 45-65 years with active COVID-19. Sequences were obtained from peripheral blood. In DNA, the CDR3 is TGTGCCAGCAGCCAAGAGCGGTCAGAGACCCAGTACTTC. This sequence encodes CASSQERSETQYF.